The TCR beta chain described here comes from a study of OX40 agonist ivuxolimab in advanced cancers. The overall study: People in dose escalation had one of these cancers: hepatocellular carcinoma, melanoma, renal cell or head and neck cancer. Allowance was made for prior anti-PD-1, anti-PD-L1 or anti-CTLA-4 therapy, and about 44% had some.

Using immunoSEQ multiplex PCR, the repertoire was profiled, and TCRdb retains in-frame clones only, with some absent. The sample yields around 63,000 clones, more than 65% seen once. The CDR3 has 13 residues. Germline CDR1 ENHRY, CDR2 SYGVKD. On cycle 4 day 1 and cycle 7 day 1, as well as at baseline, blood was sampled. As regards this clone: Its target is unknown.

Study results and limitations: Dose levels from 0.1 to 3.0 mg/kg saw CD4+ and CD8+ blood T cells expand clonally by week 6.

V and J are TRBV10-3 and TRBJ1-5, with TRBD1 as a possible D gene (5 bases). This sequence was found in an adult with an advanced solid tumor such as melanoma, head and neck, liver or kidney cancer. The input for sequencing was CD4+ or CD8+ T cells sorted from blood, taken in a trial of the OX40 agonist ivuxolimab. The CDR3 DNA sequence: TGTGCTTCCAGCGGGGGGTTGGGACAGCCCCAGCATTTT. This codes for CASSGGLGQPQHF.